This T cell receptor beta chain was obtained from a study of technical replicates of blood from a handful of donors. Germline loops: CDR1 MNHNS, CDR2 SASEGT. CDR3 length: 15 residues. The V and J ends lost 0 bases and 6 bases, in that order; junction bases with no gene match: 3. Measured with immunoSEQ multiplex PCR; TCRdb has only the in-frame clones, and not every one. The repertoire holds tens of thousands of clones, with 95% as singletons. This sequence joins TRBV6-1 and TRBJ1-5; 9 nucleotides match TRBD1. The TCR comes from a human donor in good health. Sequenced: T cells isolated from PBMCs. The CDR3 coding sequence is TGTGCCAGCAGTGAAGCACAGGGGGCTGCTCAGCCCCAGCATTTT. The encoded protein is CASSEAQGAAQPQHF.